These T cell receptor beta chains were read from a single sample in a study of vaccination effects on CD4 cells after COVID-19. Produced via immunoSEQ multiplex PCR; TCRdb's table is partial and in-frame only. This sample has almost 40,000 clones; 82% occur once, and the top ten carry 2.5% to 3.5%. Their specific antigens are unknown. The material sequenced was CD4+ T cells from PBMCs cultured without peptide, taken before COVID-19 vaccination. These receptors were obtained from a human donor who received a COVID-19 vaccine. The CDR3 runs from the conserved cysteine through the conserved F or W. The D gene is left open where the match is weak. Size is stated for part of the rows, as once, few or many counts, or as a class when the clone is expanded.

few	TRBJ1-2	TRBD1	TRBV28	TGTGCCAGCAGTGTACAGGGGAACTATGGCTACACCTTC	CASSVQGNYGYTF
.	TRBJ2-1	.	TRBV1	TGCACCAGCAGCCATGTTTTTGCGGCACCTAGCTCCTACAATGAGCAGTTCTTC	CTSSHVFAAPSSYNEQFF
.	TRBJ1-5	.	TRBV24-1	TGTGCCACCAGTCGAGGGAATCAGCCCCAGCATTTT	CATSRGNQPQHF
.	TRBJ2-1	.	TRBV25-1	TGTGCCAGCAGTGTACTAACCGGGAGCTCCTACAATGAGCAGTTCTTC	CASSVLTGSSYNEQFF
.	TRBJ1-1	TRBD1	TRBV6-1	TGTGCCAGCAGTGAGAGGCAGGGGGCGAACACTGAAGCTTTCTTT	CASSERQGANTEAFF
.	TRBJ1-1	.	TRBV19	TGTGCCAGTCGGGACCGTTTTGACACTGAAGCTTTCTTT	CASRDRFDTEAFF
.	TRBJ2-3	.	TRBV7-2	TGTGCCAGCAGCTTAGACAGGGCCCGCACAGATACGCAGTATTTT	CASSLDRARTDTQYF
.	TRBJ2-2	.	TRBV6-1	TGTGCCAGCACCGGAGATAACACCGGGGAGCTGTTTTTT	CASTGDNTGELFF
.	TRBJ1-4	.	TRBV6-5	TGTGCCAGCAGTTACTCGTGGGGAGCAACTAATGAAAAACTGTTTTTT	CASSYSWGATNEKLFF
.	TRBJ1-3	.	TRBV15	TGTGCCACCAGCAACCTACAGGGACCTGGAAACACCATATATTTT	CATSNLQGPGNTIYF
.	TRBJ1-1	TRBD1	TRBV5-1	TGCGCCAGCAGCTTAAGGACAGGGCTGTTCATGAACACTGAAGCTTTCTTT	CASSLRTGLFMNTEAFF
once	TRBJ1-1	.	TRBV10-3	TGTGCCATCCAGGGAGGGGGAGGCACTGAAGCTTTCTTT	CAIQGGGGTEAFF
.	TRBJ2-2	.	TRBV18	TGTGCCAGCTCACCGAGTGTTACCGGGGAGCTGTTTTTT	CASSPSVTGELFF
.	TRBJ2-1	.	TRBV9	TGTGCCAGCAGCGTAGATAGGGAAAATGAGCAGTTCTTC	CASSVDRENEQFF
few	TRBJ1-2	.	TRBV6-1	TGTGCCAGCAGTGAAGTAGTCGGGGTTAGCTATGGCTACACCTTC	CASSEVVGVSYGYTF
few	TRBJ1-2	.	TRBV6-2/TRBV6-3	TGTGCCAGCAGTTACTCAGGCCTCTATGGCTACACCTTC	CASSYSGLYGYTF
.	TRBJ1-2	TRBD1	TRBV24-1	TGTGCCACCAGTGATCGGGACAGGGACGGCTACACCTTC	CATSDRDRDGYTF
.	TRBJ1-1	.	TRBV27	TGTGCCAGCAGGTCCAGGGGGAACACTGAAGCTTTCTTT	CASRSRGNTEAFF
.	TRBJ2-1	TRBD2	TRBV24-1	TGTGCCACCGCGGGACTAGCGGGGTCCAATGAGCAGTTCTTC	CATAGLAGSNEQFF
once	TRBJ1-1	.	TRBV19	TGTGCCAGTAGACGGCTTATCAACACTGAAGCTTTCTTT	CASRRLINTEAFF
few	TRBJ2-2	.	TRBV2	TGTGCCAGCAGTGAAGCGCCAGACCCCGGGGAGCTGTTTTTT	CASSEAPDPGELFF
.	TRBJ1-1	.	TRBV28	TGTGCCAGCAGGGGCCTGGGCACTGAAGCTTTCTTT	CASRGLGTEAFF
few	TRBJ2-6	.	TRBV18	TGTGCCAGCTCACCACTAGCGGTTAGGTCTGGGGCCAACGTCCTGACTTTC	CASSPLAVRSGANVLTF
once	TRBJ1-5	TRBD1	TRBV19	TGTGCCAGTAATACTGGCTGGACAGGGGGCAGGAGCAATCAGCCCCAGCATTTT	CASNTGWTGGRSNQPQHF
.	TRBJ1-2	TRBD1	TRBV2	TGTGCCAGCAGGGGGACAGGGGATAACTATGGCTACACCTTC	CASRGTGDNYGYTF
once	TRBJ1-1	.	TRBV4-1	TGCGCCAGCAGCCCAATGGGGTCTGCGAACACTGAAGCTTTCTTT	CASSPMGSANTEAFF
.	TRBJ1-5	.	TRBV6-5	TGTGCCAGCAGTTCGGGAGGGGACGGTCAGCCCCAGCATTTT	CASSSGGDGQPQHF
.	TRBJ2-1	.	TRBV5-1	TGCGCCAGCCGCCGCGAGGCGTTTTCAAATGAGCAGTTCTTC	CASRREAFSNEQFF
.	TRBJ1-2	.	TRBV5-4	TGTGCCAGCAGCGGGTGGACAGACGGCTACACCTTC	CASSGWTDGYTF
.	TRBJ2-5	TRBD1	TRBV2	TGTGCCAGCAGCCGGGGACAGGGGGTTTTAGAGACCCAGTACTTC	CASSRGQGVLETQYF
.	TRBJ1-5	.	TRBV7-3	TGTGCCAGCAGCGCCGGACAAAATCAGCCCCAGCATTTT	CASSAGQNQPQHF
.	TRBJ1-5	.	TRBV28	TGTGCCAGCAGTCCGACAGGAGCGGGCAATCAGCCCCAGCATTTT	CASSPTGAGNQPQHF
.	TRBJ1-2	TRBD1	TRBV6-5	TGTGCCAGCAGCCCACAACAGGGGGCTGGCTACACCTTC	CASSPQQGAGYTF
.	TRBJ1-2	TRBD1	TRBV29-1	TGCAGCGTTGGGACAGGACTGATCTATGGCTACACCTTC	CSVGTGLIYGYTF
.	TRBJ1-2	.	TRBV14	TGTGCCAGCAGCCAACGGTCACCGGGACGGGGCTATGGCTACACCTTC	CASSQRSPGRGYGYTF
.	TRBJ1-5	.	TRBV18	TGTGCCAGCTCACCCGCTGGAGATCAGCCCCAGCATTTT	CASSPAGDQPQHF
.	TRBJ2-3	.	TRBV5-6	TGTGCCAGCAGCTTCCGGGGGACAGTCCTGGGGACGCAGTATTTT	CASSFRGTVLGTQYF
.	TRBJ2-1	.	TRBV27	TGTGCCAGCAGAGGCCAGAACTCCAATGAGCAGTTCTTC	CASRGQNSNEQFF
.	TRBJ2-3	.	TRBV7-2	TGTGCCAGCACCTCCCTGCCAAATACGCAGTATTTT	CASTSLPNTQYF
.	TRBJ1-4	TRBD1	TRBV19	TGTGCCAGTAGTACGAGGACAGGGCAGAATGAAAAACTGTTTTTT	CASSTRTGQNEKLFF
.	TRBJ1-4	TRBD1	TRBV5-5	TGTGCCAGCAGCTGGGGAGACAGGGGGCCAACTAATGAAAAACTGTTTTTT	CASSWGDRGPTNEKLFF
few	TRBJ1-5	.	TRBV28	TGTGCCACAGAGGGCAGGGCAGGTCAGCCCCAGCATTTT	CATEGRAGQPQHF
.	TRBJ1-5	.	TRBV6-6	TGTGCCAGCAGTTACTCGTCTAATCAGCCCCAGCATTTT	CASSYSSNQPQHF
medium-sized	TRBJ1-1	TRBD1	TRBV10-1	TGCGCCAGCAAAGGGACAGTGGGCACTGAAGCTTTCTTT	CASKGTVGTEAFF
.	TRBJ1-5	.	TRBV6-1	TGTGCCAGCAGTGAGATCGGACAGCCCCAGCATTTT	CASSEIGQPQHF
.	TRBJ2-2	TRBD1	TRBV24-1	TGTGCCACCAGCATCGGGACAGGGAACACCGGGGAGCTGTTTTTT	CATSIGTGNTGELFF
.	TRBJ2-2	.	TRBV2	TGTGCCAGCAGCCGATCCCCAGCGAACACCGGGGAGCTGTTTTTT	CASSRSPANTGELFF
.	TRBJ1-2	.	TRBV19	TGTGCCAGTAGTTCCAGGGTCGGCTACACCTTC	CASSSRVGYTF
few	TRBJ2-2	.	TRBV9	TGTGCCAGCAGCGGACACAACACCGGGGAGCTGTTTTTT	CASSGHNTGELFF
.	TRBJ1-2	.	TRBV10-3	TGTGCCATCCGCAGGGGCCTCTATGGCTACACCTTC	CAIRRGLYGYTF
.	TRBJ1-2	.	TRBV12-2	TGTGCAAGTCGCTTTAGAGGGGATAATGACAGAGGAAACTATGGCTACACCTTC	CASRFRGDNDRGNYGYTF
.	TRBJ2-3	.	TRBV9	TGTGCCAGCAGCTTCGGGGCAGATACGCAGTATTTT	CASSFGADTQYF
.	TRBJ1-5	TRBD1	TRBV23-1	TGCGCCAGGGATTATAACAGGGGCGGCAATCAGCCCCAGCATTTT	CARDYNRGGNQPQHF
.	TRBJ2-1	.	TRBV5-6	TGTGCCAGCAGCTTTGGAGGGAATGAGCAGTTCTTC	CASSFGGNEQFF
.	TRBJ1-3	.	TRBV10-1	TGCGCCAGCAGTGAGTCCCCTGGAAACACCATATATTTT	CASSESPGNTIYF
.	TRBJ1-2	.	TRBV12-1	TGTGCCAGCAGCCCTTCAGGGGAGTGGTATGGCTACACCTTC	CASSPSGEWYGYTF
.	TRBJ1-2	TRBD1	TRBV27	TGTGCCAGCAGTCCCGACAGGGTTGTCCGCGGCTACACCTTC	CASSPDRVVRGYTF